Described below is a single T cell receptor (beta chain) sequence and its context. Antigen: not known. V gave up 2 bases and J gave up 6 bases, with 11 bases separating them. The CDR3 covers 14 residues. CDR1 MGHRA and CDR2 YSYEKL come from the germline V gene. Sequencing was performed with immunoSEQ multiplex PCR; in TCRdb, only in-frame clones are kept and a portion is missing. This table has about 140,000 clones, around 89% appearing once. This sample stems from a study of T cell responses to AZD1222 COVID-19 vaccine. Study conclusions and caveats: Clonal diversity was possibly underestimated, and the donors were mostly white British, with more females. No day 14 peak samples; only post-peak repertoires were characterized.

This sequence originates from an adult in good health. The source was peripheral blood, collected on day 0 of AZD1222 vaccination. This chain joins TRBV4-1 and TRBJ1-3; tentatively, D is TRBD1 (5 bases). CDR3 nucleotide sequence: TGCGCCAGCAGCCAACCCGGGACTGAAAACACCATATATTTT. Translated: CASSQPGTENTIYF.